The sequence of this T cell receptor beta chain was determined in a study of PD-L1 blockade in urothelial cancer. At the level of the study: Enrolled patients had been treated previously with 0 to 3 chemotherapy regimens. Analysis of blood occurred 3 weeks (second dose) and 6 weeks after treatment start.

Synthetic TCR analog templates were spiked into all PCRs individually. Measured with immunoSEQ multiplex PCR; TCRdb has only the in-frame clones, and not every one. In the table there are around 80,000 clones, around 90% of which are singletons. Between 1 and 8 samples, pretreatment and on-treatment, were given by each patient. V was pared by 5 bases and J by 4 bases, with 9 bases of the junction left unmatched. The CDR3 spans 15 residues. The material sequenced was PBMCs, taken around atezolizumab (anti-PD-L1) treatment. The rearrangement links TRBV23-1 to TRBJ2-7; 9 positions agree with TRBD1. TRBV23-1 falls under the ORF class, with uncertain function. This clonotype was sampled from a woman aged 70 to 79 with urothelial cancer. The chain's CDR3 is CASSTGQGNPYEQYF. CDR3 nucleotide sequence: TGCGCCAGCAGTACGGGACAGGGTAACCCTTACGAGCAGTACTTC.